The 20 T cell receptor beta chains below come from one sample, sequenced in a study of T cell repertoires in cytomegalovirus infection. TCRdb used MiXCR to reprocess the reads, holding one entry per CDR3 protein. This table has fewer than 550,000 distinct CDR3 sequences, around a quarter appearing once. Specimen: PBMCs. The receptors shown here come from a human donor in good health (CMV status not recorded). Some clones in this sample may be carry-over from other donors' samples.

The rearrangement uses TRBV5-3 and TRBJ2-1; TRBD2 agrees at 9 bases. TRBV5-3 is given ORF status, its function remaining uncertain. The CDR3 consists of 16 residues. The V and J ends lost 4 bases and 8 bases, in that order; junction bases with no gene match: 13. CDR3 loop: CARSLRGSGSTDEQFF. The CDR3 DNA follows: TGTGCCAGAAGCCTCCGCGGTAGCGGGAGCACCGATGAGCAGTTCTTC.

This clonotype has ten or more counts. This chain uses TRBV7-2 with TRBJ1-2; maybe TRBD1 (5 bases). The CDR3 has 13 amino acids. The germline V gene encodes CDR1 SGHTA and CDR2 FQGNSA. Trimming cost V 4 bases and J 4 bases, with 10 bases left between them. CDR3: CASSSREIYGYTF. The CDR3 DNA follows: TGTGCCAGCAGCTCCAGGGAAATCTATGGCTACACCTTC.

The table lists this clonotype with a count of one. This chain uses TRBV6-2 or TRBV6-3 with TRBJ1-3, with D possibly matching TRBD1 (5 bases). Germline CDR1 MNHEY, CDR2 SVGEGT. V gave up 5 bases and J gave up 0 bases, with 11 bases separating them. CDR3 size: 15 residues. This CDR3 is CASSGGLLSGNTIYF. The DNA for the CDR3 is TGTGCCAGCAGTGGGGGACTCCTCTCTGGAAACACCATATATTTT.

This clonotype was counted between two and nine times. The J gene is TRBJ2-1, the V gene TRBV7-2; 11 nucleotides align to TRBD2. This CDR3 comprises 16 residues. Germline V gene lookup returns CDR1 SGHTA and CDR2 FQGNSA. The V and J ends lost 1 base and 9 bases, in that order; junction bases with no gene match: 8. The CDR3 sequence is CASSLGPSGRTPEQFF. CDR3 DNA: TGTGCCAGCAGCTTAGGTCCTAGCGGGAGGACACCTGAGCAGTTCTTC.

V usage is TRBV15 and J usage is TRBJ2-1, with D possibly called TRBD1 or TRBD2 (5 bases each). V shed 1 base and J shed 3 bases, with 13 bases lying between them. Per germline, CDR1 LNHNV and CDR2 YYDKDF (reference sequence). This CDR3 is built from 16 residues. CDR3 in DNA: TGTGCCACCAGCAGAGCCCAGCAGGGAGTCTACAATGAGCAGTTCTTC. It translates to CATSRAQQGVYNEQFF.

J is TRBJ1-4 and V is TRBV25-1; 7 nucleotides match TRBD1. The CDR3 runs 17 residues. Losses at the gene ends were 3 bases for V and 6 bases for J; bases not matched to a gene: 13. Germline V gene sequence: CDR1 MGHDK, CDR2 SYGVNS. The CDR3 coding sequence is TGTGCCAGCAGTGACCCTTCGAGACAGGGAGGAGATGAAAAACTGTTTTTT. Translating gives CASSDPSRQGGDEKLFF.

This rearrangement joins TRBV6-6 to TRBJ2-7; weak D call: TRBD2 (5 bases). Trimming removed 7 bases at V and 4 bases at J, with 14 bases between. This CDR3 has 13 amino acids. Germline CDR1 MNHNY, CDR2 SVGAGI (reference sequence). CDR3 protein: CASTGLATYEQYF. Here the CDR3 DNA reads TGTGCCAGCACGGGCCTAGCTACATACGAGCAGTACTTC.

This chain connects TRBV19 to TRBJ2-1; no firm D call. The CDR3 is 14 residues long. V was trimmed by 5 bases and J by 3 bases, leaving 11 bases between them. The V gene's germline CDR1 is LNHDA and CDR2 SQIVND (reference sequence). CDR3: CASSQRNYYNEQFF. The CDR3 DNA follows: TGTGCCAGTAGTCAACGTAACTACTACAATGAGCAGTTCTTC.

This clonotype was counted only a few times. V and J are TRBV20-1 and TRBJ1-5, with D unclear. CDR1 DFQATT and CDR2 SNEGSKA come from the germline V gene (reference sequence). The CDR3 consists of 13 residues. The germline V and J ends were trimmed by 6 bases and 7 bases, with 16 bases remaining between them. The CDR3 reads CSAPRGGRQPQHF. The CDR3 DNA is TGCAGTGCCCCTCGGGGAGGTAGGCAGCCCCAGCATTTT.

This clonotype was recorded at least ten times. The chain uses TRBV5-1 and TRBJ2-5; TRBD1 aligns across 7 bases. Germline V gene data show CDR1 as SGHRS and CDR2 as YFSETQ. The CDR3 has 14 amino acids. The ends lost 2 bases at V and 3 bases at J; junction bases unmatched: 4. The DNA of the CDR3 is TGCGCCAGCAGCTTTACAGGGGAGAAAGAGACCCAGTACTTC. It codes for CASSFTGEKETQYF.

About this clonotype itself: This may come from a read error, since a much larger clone is one base off. CDR3 nucleotides: TGTGCCAGCAGCTTAGTTGGCCACAGCATCTACGAGCAGTACTTC. It yields the protein CASSLVGHSIYEQYF. The genes are TRBV7-2 and TRBJ2-7; D unresolved. V lost 1 base to trimming and J lost 3 bases, with 13 bases between them. Germline CDR1 is SGHTA and CDR2 is FQGNSA. The CDR3 loop spans 15 amino acids.

The rearrangement uses TRBV27 and TRBJ1-1; unclear D gene. The CDR3 has 14 residues. V was pared by 4 bases and J by 1 base, with 10 bases between. CDR1 and CDR2 (germline): MNHEY, SMNVEV (reference sequence). The CDR3 spells CASSWLGGNTEAFF. CDR3 sequence (DNA): TGTGCCAGCAGTTGGCTGGGCGGGAACACTGAAGCTTTCTTT.

The chain employs TRBV27 and TRBJ2-7; TRBD2 is a possible D gene (5 bases). Germline assignment: CDR1 MNHEY and CDR2 SMNVEV (reference sequence). The V and J ends lost 8 bases and 5 bases respectively, with 10 bases between them. This CDR3 is 11 amino acids long. The CDR3 loop is CASRGRNEQYV. Written as DNA, the CDR3 is TGTGCCAGCCGGGGTAGGAACGAGCAGTACGTC.

The rearrangement links TRBV20-1 to TRBJ2-1, with TRBD2 identical over 8 bases. V shed 1 base and J 11 bases; nucleotides not matched to a gene: 16. This CDR3 has 16 amino acids. Germline CDR1 and CDR2: DFQATT and SNEGSKA (reference sequence). The CDR3 sequence is CSARVPLAGGLNQQFF. CDR3 nucleotides: TGCAGTGCTAGAGTACCACTTGCGGGAGGTCTTAATCAGCAGTTCTTC.

This clonotype was counted at least ten times. The chain employs TRBV7-8 and TRBJ2-4; D possibly matches TRBD1 or TRBD2 (5 bases each). The ends were cut back, 5 bases at V and 6 bases at J, with 17 bases in the middle. CDR3 length: 15 residues. Germline CDR1 SGHVS, CDR2 FQNEAQ. CDR3 sequence (DNA): TGTGCCAGCAGCCCCTCGACTTTTGGGGGAAACATTCAGTACTTC. It yields the protein CASSPSTFGGNIQYF.

This clonotype was counted only a few times. V gene TRBV7-9 combines with J gene TRBJ1-1; D gene ambiguous. The ends were cut back, 2 bases at V and 4 bases at J, with 11 bases in the middle. CDR3 size: 14 residues. CDR1 SEHNR and CDR2 FQNEAQ come from the germline V gene (reference sequence). The CDR3 DNA reads as TGTGCCAGCAGCTTATTAGGGATCGTCACTGAAGCTTTCTTT. Amino acid sequence: CASSLLGIVTEAFF.

This sequence joins TRBV2 and TRBJ2-3; 8 bases are shared with TRBD2. V trimming: 8 bases; J trimming: 3 bases; junction bases outside the gene matches: 16. This CDR3 comprises 17 residues. Germline CDR1 reads SNHLY; CDR2 reads FYNNEI. In DNA, the CDR3 is TGTGCCAGCCGCGGGGGAAGCGGGAGTGTTGGAACAGATACGCAGTATTTT. This gives the protein CASRGGSGSVGTDTQYF.

This clonotype was found many times. The V gene is TRBV7-2, the J gene TRBJ2-1; perhaps TRBD1 as D (6 bases). V dropped 5 bases and J dropped 1 base, with 9 bases sitting between them. In germline, CDR1 is SGHTA, CDR2 FQGNSA. The CDR3 contains 14 residues. Here the CDR3 DNA reads TGTGCCAGCAGCCGGGACACTTCCTACAATGAGCAGTTCTTC. It translates to CASSRDTSYNEQFF.

This clonotype turned up a few times. The genes are TRBV7-9 and TRBJ1-1, with 7 bases matching TRBD1. From germline, CDR1 is SEHNR and CDR2 FQNEAQ (reference sequence). After removal of 5 bases from V and 3 bases from J, the junction contained 9 bases not matched to a gene. The length of the CDR3 is 15 residues. The CDR3 spells CASSPRDRADTEAFF. The CDR3 DNA reads TGTGCCAGCAGCCCCCGGGACAGAGCAGACACTGAAGCTTTCTTT. The full variable domain, rest sourced from reference TRBV7-9 and TRBJ1-1, is DTGVSQNPRHKITKRGQNVTFRCDPISEHNRLYWYRQTLGQGPEFLTYFQNEAQLEKSRLLSDRFSAERPKGSFSTLEIQRTEQGDSAMYLCASSPRDRADTEAFFGQGTRLTVV.

V is TRBV20-1 and J is TRBJ2-5, with 7 bases that match TRBD1. Germline trimming cut 6 bases from V and 5 bases from J; bases unmatched to any gene: 12. In germline, CDR1 is DFQATT, CDR2 SNEGSKA (reference sequence). The CDR3 runs to 14 residues. The CDR3 is CSAPPGTTGETQYF. CDR3 bases: TGCAGTGCCCCTCCAGGGACGACAGGGGAGACCCAGTACTTC.